This T cell receptor beta chain was sequenced in a study of OX40 agonist ivuxolimab in advanced cancers. Whole-study context: At under 85% male, the cohort had a mean age of 60 years, ranging from roughly 23 to 80.

Sequenced by immunoSEQ multiplex PCR; TCRdb stores in-frame clones only, minus some. The data show around 76,000 clones, about 89% seen once. Germline CDR1 and CDR2: LNHDA and SQIVND (reference sequence). The V end was cut by 0 bases, the J end by 5 bases, with 10 bases between. The CDR3 runs 14 residues. Study-wide findings and caveats: CD8+ T cells showed, on average, more clonal expansion than CD4+ cells.

With regard to this clone: Its antigen is undetermined.

This clonotype originated in an adult with an advanced solid tumor such as melanoma, head and neck, liver or kidney cancer. This chain uses TRBV19 with TRBJ1-1; D gene unclear. The sequencing here drew on CD4+ or CD8+ T cells sorted from blood, taken in a trial of the OX40 agonist ivuxolimab. The CDR3 loop is CASSIDNRGTEAFF. CDR3 coding DNA: TGTGCCAGTAGTATAGACAATAGAGGGACTGAAGCTTTCTTT.